These 9 T cell receptor beta chains share one sample of origin, sequenced in a study of blood T cell repertoires in COVID-19. Libraries were prepared by immunoSEQ multiplex PCR; TCRdb keeps only in-frame clonotypes and omits some of them. The table lists about 26,000 clones, 83% of them singletons, with about 24% in the top ten. Material for sequencing was peripheral blood. These receptors were taken from a human donor in a cohort sampled during active COVID-19.

V usage is TRBV12-5 and J usage is TRBJ2-3; 7 bases map to TRBD1. With 6 bases clipped from V and 2 bases from J, the junction kept 11 bases outside the gene matches. CDR3 length: 16 amino acids. Germline V gives CDR1 LGHNT, CDR2 FRNRAP. The CDR3: CASGPPGQRPTDTQYF. The CDR3 bases are TGTGCTAGTGGACCACCGGGACAGCGTCCCACAGATACGCAGTATTTT.

The gene calls are TRBV25-1 and TRBJ2-7; D unresolved. The CDR3 is 12 amino acids. V lost 1 base, J lost 10 bases, and 11 bases lay in between. Germline V lookup: CDR1 MGHDK, CDR2 SYGVNS. CDR3 sequence (DNA): TGTGCCAGCAGTGAATTTTTGAGGAGACAGTACTTC. It codes for CASSEFLRRQYF.

J is TRBJ2-1 and V is TRBV5-8; 8 bases map to TRBD1. Germline CDR1 and CDR2: SGHTS and YDEGEE. This CDR3 has 15 amino acids. With 0 bases clipped from V and 2 bases from J, the junction kept 1 base outside the gene matches. The DNA of the CDR3 is TGTGCCAGCAGCTTGGGACAGGGGACCTACAATGAGCAGTTCTTC. This gives the protein CASSLGQGTYNEQFF.

This sequence joins TRBV14 and TRBJ2-1; D is undetermined. The CDR3 loop spans 13 amino acids. The germline V gene has CDR1 SGHDN and CDR2 FVKESK. Trimming removed 4 bases at V and 6 bases at J, with 10 bases between. The DNA for the CDR3 is TGTGCCAGCAGCCCCTCCCCTCTCAATGAGCAGTTCTTC. It encodes CASSPSPLNEQFF.

The CDR3 spells CASSASGQGGTGELFF. In nucleotides, the CDR3 is TGTGCCAGCAGCGCCTCGGGACAGGGAGGCACCGGGGAGCTGTTTTTT. The chain uses TRBV9 and TRBJ2-2; 9 bases align to TRBD1. Germline V gene sequence: CDR1 SGDLS, CDR2 YYNGEE. The CDR3 is 16 amino acids. V dropped 3 bases and J dropped 4; count of bases not matched to a gene: 7.

J is TRBJ1-6 and V is TRBV5-1; a weak D match, TRBD1 (6 bases). V was pared by 1 base and J by 0 bases, with 14 bases between. Germline V gene sequence: CDR1 SGHRS, CDR2 YFSETQ. The CDR3 has 18 amino acids. The CDR3 reads CASSLWGPRSSYNSPLHF. The CDR3 DNA is TGCGCCAGCAGCTTGTGGGGGCCCAGAAGCTCCTATAATTCACCCCTCCACTTT.

The chain has TRBV6-1 and TRBJ1-1; unclear D gene. The CDR3 consists of 14 residues. Germline CDR1 reads MNHNS; CDR2 reads SASEGT. Trimming pared 3 bases from V and 1 base from J, leaving 9 bases between. The DNA of the CDR3 is TGTGCCAGCAGTGAGGGCTCCGAGAACACTGAAGCTTTCTTT. Protein: CASSEGSENTEAFF.

This sequence joins TRBV18 and TRBJ1-6; 11 bases match TRBD1. CDR3 length: 16 amino acids. Germline values: CDR1 KGHSH, CDR2 LQKENI. The ends lost 6 bases at V and 7 bases at J; junction bases unmatched: 8. This CDR3 reads CASSRDRGIRNSPLHF. The DNA of the CDR3 is TGTGCCAGCTCGAGGGACAGGGGGATTAGGAATTCACCCCTCCACTTT.

The chain recombines TRBV4-2 with TRBJ1-5; no reliable D call. Germline loops: CDR1 LGHNA, CDR2 YNFKEQ. Trimming stripped 1 base from V and 0 bases from J, with 19 bases between. The CDR3 has 19 amino acids. CDR3 nucleotide sequence: TGTGCCAGCAGCCAAGCCGGGGAAGAAGCGTCGTTTAGCAATCAGCCCCAGCATTTT. Protein: CASSQAGEEASFSNQPQHF.